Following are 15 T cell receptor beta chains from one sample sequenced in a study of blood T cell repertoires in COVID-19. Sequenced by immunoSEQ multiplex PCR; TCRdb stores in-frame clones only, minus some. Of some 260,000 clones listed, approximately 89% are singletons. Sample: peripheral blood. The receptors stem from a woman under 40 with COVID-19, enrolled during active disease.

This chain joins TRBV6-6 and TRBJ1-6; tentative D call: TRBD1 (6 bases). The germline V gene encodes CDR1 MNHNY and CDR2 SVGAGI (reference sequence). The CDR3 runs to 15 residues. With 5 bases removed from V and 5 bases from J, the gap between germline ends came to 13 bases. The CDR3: CASSDGQRDNSPLHF. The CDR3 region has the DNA TGTGCCAGCAGTGACGGACAGAGGGATAATTCACCCCTCCACTTT.

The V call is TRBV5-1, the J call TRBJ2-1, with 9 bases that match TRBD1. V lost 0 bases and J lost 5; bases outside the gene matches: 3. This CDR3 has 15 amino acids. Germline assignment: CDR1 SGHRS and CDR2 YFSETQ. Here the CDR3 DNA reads TGCGCCAGCAGCTTGGGGACAGGGGTTCACAATGAGCAGTTCTTC. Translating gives CASSLGTGVHNEQFF.

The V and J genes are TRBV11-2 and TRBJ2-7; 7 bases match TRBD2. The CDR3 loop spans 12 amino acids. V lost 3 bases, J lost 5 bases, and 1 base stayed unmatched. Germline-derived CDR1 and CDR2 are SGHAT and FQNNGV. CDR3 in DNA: TGTGCCAGCAGCTTGGGAGGGAACGAGCAGTACTTC. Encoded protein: CASSLGGNEQYF. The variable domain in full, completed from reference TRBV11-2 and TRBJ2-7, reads EAGVAQSPRYKIIEKRQSVAFWCNPISGHATLYWYQQILGQGPKLLIQFQNNGVVDDSQLPKDRFSAERLKGVDSTLKIQPAKLEDSAVYLCASSLGGNEQYFGPGTRLTVT.

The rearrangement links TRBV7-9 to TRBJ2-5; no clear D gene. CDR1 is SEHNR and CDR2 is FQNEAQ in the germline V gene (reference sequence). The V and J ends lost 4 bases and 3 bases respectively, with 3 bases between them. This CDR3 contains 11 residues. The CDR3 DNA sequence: TGTGCCAGCAGCTCCGAAGAGACCCAGTACTTC. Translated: CASSSEETQYF.

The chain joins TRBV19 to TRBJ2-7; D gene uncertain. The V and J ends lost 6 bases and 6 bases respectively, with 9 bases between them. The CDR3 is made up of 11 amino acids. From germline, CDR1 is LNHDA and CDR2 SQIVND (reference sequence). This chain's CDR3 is CASSLTREQYV. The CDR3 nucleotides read TGTGCCAGTAGCCTGACACGCGAGCAGTACGTC.

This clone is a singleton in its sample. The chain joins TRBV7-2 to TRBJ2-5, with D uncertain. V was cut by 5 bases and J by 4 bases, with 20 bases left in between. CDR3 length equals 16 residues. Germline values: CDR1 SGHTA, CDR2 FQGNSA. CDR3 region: CASSPLAGTYGETQYF. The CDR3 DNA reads TGTGCCAGCAGCCCCCTTGCAGGTACCTATGGAGAGACCCAGTACTTC. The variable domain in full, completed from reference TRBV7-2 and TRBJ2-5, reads GAGVSQSPSNKVTEKGKDVELRCDPISGHTALYWYRQSLGQGLEFLIYFQGNSAPDKSGLPSDRFSAERTGGSVSTLTIQRTQQEDSAVYLCASSPLAGTYGETQYFGPGTRLLVL.

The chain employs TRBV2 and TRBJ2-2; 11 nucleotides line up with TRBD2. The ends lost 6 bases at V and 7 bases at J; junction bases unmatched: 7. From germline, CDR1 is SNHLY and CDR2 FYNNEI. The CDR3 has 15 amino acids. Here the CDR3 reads CASRTSGSFNGELFF. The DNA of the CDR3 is TGTGCCAGCAGAACTAGCGGGAGTTTTAACGGGGAGCTGTTTTTT.

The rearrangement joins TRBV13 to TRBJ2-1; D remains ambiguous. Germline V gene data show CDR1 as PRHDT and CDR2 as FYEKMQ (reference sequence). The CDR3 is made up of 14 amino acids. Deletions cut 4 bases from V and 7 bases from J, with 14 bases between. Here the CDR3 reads CASSSYLSRNEQFF. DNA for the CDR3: TGTGCCAGCAGCTCCTACCTTTCGAGGAATGAGCAGTTCTTC.

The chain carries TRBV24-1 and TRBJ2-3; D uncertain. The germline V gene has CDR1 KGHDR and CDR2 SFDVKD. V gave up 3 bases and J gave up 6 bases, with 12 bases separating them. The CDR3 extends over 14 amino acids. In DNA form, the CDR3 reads TGTGCCACCAGTGATATCTCCAACTCCGATACGCAGTATTTT. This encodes CATSDISNSDTQYF.

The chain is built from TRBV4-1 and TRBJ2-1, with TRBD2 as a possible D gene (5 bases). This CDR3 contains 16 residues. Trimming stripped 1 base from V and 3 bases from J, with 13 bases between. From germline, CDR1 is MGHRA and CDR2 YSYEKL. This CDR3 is CASSQGSGILYNEQFF. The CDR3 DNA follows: TGCGCCAGCAGCCAAGGCTCCGGGATCCTCTACAATGAGCAGTTCTTC.

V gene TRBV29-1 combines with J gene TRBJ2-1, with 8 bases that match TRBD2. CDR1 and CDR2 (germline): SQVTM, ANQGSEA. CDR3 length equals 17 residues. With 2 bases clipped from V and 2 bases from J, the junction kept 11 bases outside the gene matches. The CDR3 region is CSVEPMVSGATYNEQFF. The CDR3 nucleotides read TGCAGCGTTGAACCCATGGTTAGCGGGGCAACCTACAATGAGCAGTTCTTC.

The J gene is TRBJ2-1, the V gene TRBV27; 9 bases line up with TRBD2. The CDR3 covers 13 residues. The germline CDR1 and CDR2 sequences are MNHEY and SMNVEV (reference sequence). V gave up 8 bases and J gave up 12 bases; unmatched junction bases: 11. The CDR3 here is CASGAGGPFWQFF. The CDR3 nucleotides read TGTGCCAGCGGGGCGGGAGGGCCCTTTTGGCAGTTCTTC.

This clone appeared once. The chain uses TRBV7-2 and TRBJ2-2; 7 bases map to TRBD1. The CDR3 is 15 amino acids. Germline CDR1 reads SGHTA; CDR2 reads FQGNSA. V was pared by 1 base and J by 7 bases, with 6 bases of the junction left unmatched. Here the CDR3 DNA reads TGTGCCAGCAGCTTAGTCAAACAGGGGAACGGGGAGCTGTTTTTT. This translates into CASSLVKQGNGELFF.

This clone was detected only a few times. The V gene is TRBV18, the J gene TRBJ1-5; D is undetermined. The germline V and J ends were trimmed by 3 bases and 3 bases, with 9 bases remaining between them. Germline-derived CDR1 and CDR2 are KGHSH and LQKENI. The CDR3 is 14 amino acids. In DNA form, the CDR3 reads TGTGCCAGCTCACCGGGGAGACTCAATCAGCCCCAGCATTTT. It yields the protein CASSPGRLNQPQHF.

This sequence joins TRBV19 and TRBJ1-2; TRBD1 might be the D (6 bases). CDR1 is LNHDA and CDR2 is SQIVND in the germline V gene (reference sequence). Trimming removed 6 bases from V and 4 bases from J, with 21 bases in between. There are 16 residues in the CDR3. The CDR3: CASSRRGAGDVYGYTF. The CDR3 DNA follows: TGTGCCAGTAGCCGCCGGGGGGCAGGGGATGTCTATGGCTACACCTTC.